Reported below is one TCR beta chain. The data stem from a study of TIL therapy for anti-PD-1-resistant metastatic lung cancer. About the study: Most patients had lung adenocarcinoma; four tumors were EGFR-mutant, two ALK-rearranged; half smoked currently or formerly.

Indicated time point: pre-treatment sample, taken before nivolumab and TIL therapy. This was the immunoSEQ v3 assay. Only in-frame clones appear in the TCRdb table, and some are missing; sequencing was by immunoSEQ multiplex PCR. The sample records about 57,000 clones, less than 80% being singletons. This material consisted of blood, taken at baseline. This clonotype was obtained from a woman aged 30-85 years with non-small cell lung cancer.

The CDR3 coding sequence is TGCGCCAGCAGCTTGGCGGTTTACACTGAAGCTTTCTTT. Protein: CASSLAVYTEAFF. This rearrangement joins TRBV5-1 to TRBJ1-1, with unresolved D. CDR1 and CDR2 from the germline V gene are SGHRS and YFSETQ. Trimming took off 0 bases at V and 3 bases at J, with 6 bases between the two ends. The CDR3 is 13 amino acids.